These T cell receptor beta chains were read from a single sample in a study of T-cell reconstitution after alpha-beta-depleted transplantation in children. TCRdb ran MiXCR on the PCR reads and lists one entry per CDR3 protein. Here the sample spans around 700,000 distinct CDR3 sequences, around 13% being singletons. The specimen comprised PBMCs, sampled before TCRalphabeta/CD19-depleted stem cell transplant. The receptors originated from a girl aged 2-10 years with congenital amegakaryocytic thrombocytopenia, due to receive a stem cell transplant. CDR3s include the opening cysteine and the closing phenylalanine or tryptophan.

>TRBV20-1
CSATHGLAGVYEQYF
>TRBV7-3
CASSPFGGTQMQETQYF
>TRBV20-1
CSASGVRETSYYEQYF
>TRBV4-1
CASSPGVARESFF
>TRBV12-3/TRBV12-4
CASSFNRDPNEKLFF
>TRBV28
CASSSQTAYSGNTIYF
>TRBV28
CASSVDGSYEQYF
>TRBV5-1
CASSLFGVNEQFF
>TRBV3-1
CASSLGLAGELFF
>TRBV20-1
CSARLEYSYNEQFF
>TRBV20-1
CSAVRGGQHYSNQPQHF
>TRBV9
CASSVDGTYEQYF
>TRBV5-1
CASSLATDVDHYEQYF
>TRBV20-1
CSARVPSGSDHEQYF
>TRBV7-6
CASSLGERDQPQHF
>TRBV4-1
CASSHGFSKETQYF
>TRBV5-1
CASSRDTYNSPLHF
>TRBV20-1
CSARDPGSEQYF
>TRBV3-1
CASSQDARGALLGYTF
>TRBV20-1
CSARAYKQDSQETQYF
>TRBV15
CATSRDWMDSGRDTGELFF
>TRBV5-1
CASSPGTSGISYNEQFF
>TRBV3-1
CASRIGNRPDTQYF
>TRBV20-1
CSAKAFSGRDPGTRNEQFF
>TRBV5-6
CASTPQGASRDTQYF
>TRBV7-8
CASSTTGWGYNEQFF